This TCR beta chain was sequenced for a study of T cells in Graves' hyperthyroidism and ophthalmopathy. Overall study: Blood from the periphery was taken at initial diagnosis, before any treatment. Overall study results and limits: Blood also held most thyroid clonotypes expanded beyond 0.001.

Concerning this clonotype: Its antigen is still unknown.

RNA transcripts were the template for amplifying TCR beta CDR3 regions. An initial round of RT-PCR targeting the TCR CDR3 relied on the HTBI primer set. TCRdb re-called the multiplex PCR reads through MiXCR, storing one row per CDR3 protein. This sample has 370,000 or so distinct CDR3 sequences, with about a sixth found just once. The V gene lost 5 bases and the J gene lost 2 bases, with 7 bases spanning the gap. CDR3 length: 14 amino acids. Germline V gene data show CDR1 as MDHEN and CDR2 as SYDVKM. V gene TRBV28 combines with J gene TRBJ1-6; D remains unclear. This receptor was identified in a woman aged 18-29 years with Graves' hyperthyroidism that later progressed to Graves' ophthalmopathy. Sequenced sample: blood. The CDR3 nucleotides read TGTGCCAGCAGTCCGATAACCTATAATTCACCCCTCCACTTT. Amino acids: CASSPITYNSPLHF.